The present T cell receptor (beta chain) was sequenced within a study of cytomegalovirus exposure and HLA in healthy donors. Points from the study as a whole: The study carried out a later analysis of TCR beta sequences. It associated some 17,000 of them with specific HLA alleles at a false discovery rate of 0.05.

In its sample, this clone was seen a few times. The antigen remains unidentified. Use of 60 Vbeta and 13 Jbeta primers characterized the PCR. The protocol was immunoSEQ multiplex PCR, while the TCRdb copy is restricted to in-frame clones and leaves out a portion. Of roughly 180,000 clones listed, around 80% are singletons. V was pared by 10 bases and J by 9 bases, with 19 bases of the junction left unmatched. CDR3 length: 16 amino acids. Germline V gene sequence: CDR1 SGHRS, CDR2 YFSETQ. The TCR sequence derives from a young woman in good health and CMV-seropositive. Specimen: PBMCs. V usage is TRBV5-1 and J usage is TRBJ2-5, with 12 bases matching TRBD2. The CDR3 region is CASHFSPGTSGLSQYF. The CDR3 DNA reads TGCGCCTCACACTTCTCGCCGGGGACTAGCGGGTTATCCCAGTACTTC.